The 31 T cell receptor beta chains given below trace back to one sample, sequenced in a study of T cell repertoires in cytomegalovirus infection. TCRdb used MiXCR to reprocess the reads, holding one entry per CDR3 protein. The sample lists 650,000 to 900,000 distinct CDR3 sequences; under 35% were seen once. Their specific antigens are unknown. Sequenced here: cultured CD8+ T cells from PBMCs, sampled from culture after CMV antigen stimulation. The receptor set was obtained from a human donor in good health (CMV status not recorded). Some clones in this sample may be carry-over from other donors' samples.

This clonotype was found many times. The V gene is TRBV7-6, the J gene TRBJ2-1; D perhaps matches TRBD2 (9 bases). This CDR3 region has 17 residues. The ends were cut back, 4 bases at V and 3 bases at J, with 19 bases in the middle. The germline CDR1 and CDR2 sequences are SGHVS and FNYEAQ. The CDR3 is CASSSSGGTGYYNEQFF. CDR3 nucleotide sequence: TGTGCCAGCAGCTCAAGCGGGGGGACAGGCTACTACAATGAGCAGTTCTTC.

This clonotype has just a few counts. The V gene is TRBV11-2, the J gene TRBJ1-1, with TRBD1 matching 9 bases. The V and J ends lost 0 bases and 5 bases, in that order; junction bases with no gene match: 16. From germline, CDR1 is SGHAT and CDR2 FQNNGV. The CDR3 extends over 19 amino acids. CDR3 region: CASSLESPGQGKERTEAFF. In DNA form, the CDR3 reads TGTGCCAGCAGCTTAGAATCTCCGGGACAGGGTAAAGAACGTACTGAAGCTTTCTTT.

The chain uses TRBV19 and TRBJ1-2; no clear D. V was trimmed by 5 bases and J by 3 bases, leaving 10 bases between them. The CDR3 runs to 13 residues. Looked up from germline, CDR1 is LNHDA and CDR2 is SQIVND (reference sequence). CDR3 nucleotides: TGTGCCAGTAGTCCTCAGCCCCACTATGGCTACACCTTC. It yields the protein CASSPQPHYGYTF.

V is TRBV19 and J is TRBJ1-2, with D possibly matching TRBD1 (6 bases). The CDR3 runs 16 residues. From germline, CDR1 is LNHDA and CDR2 SQIVND (reference sequence). The V end lost 5 bases, the J end lost 4 bases, and 20 bases lay between the germline ends. CDR3 sequence: CASSALEQGLTYGYTF. The CDR3 nucleotides are TGTGCCAGTAGTGCTTTAGAACAGGGTCTTACCTATGGCTACACCTTC.

The sample holds a few counts of this clonotype. The V call is TRBV4-2, the J call TRBJ2-3, with a possible D match to TRBD2 (5 bases). The germline CDR1 and CDR2 sequences are LGHNA and YNFKEQ. The CDR3 consists of 12 residues. V lost 3 bases and J 5 bases, leaving 6 bases between the germline ends. The CDR3 reads CASSQREDTQYF. DNA for the CDR3: TGTGCCAGCAGCCAGAGGGAAGATACGCAGTATTTT.

The rearrangement uses TRBV4-3 and TRBJ2-1; the D gene is possibly TRBD1 (5 bases). Germline-derived CDR1 and CDR2 are LGHNA and YSLEER. This CDR3 is 16 amino acids long. V lost 0 bases, J lost 9 bases, and 18 bases lay in between. The CDR3 region is CASSQDRGLLVGEQFF. The DNA for the CDR3 is TGCGCCAGCAGCCAAGATAGGGGTTTACTCGTGGGTGAGCAGTTCTTC.

The chain joins TRBV20-1 to TRBJ2-3; D is undetermined. The CDR3 is made up of 14 amino acids. Germline lookup yields CDR1 DFQATT and CDR2 SNEGSKA (reference sequence). V gave up 3 bases and J gave up 4 bases, with 14 bases separating them. DNA of the CDR3: TGCAGTGCTAGGGAGAAGTATAGGCCAGATACGCAGTATTTT. This gives the protein CSAREKYRPDTQYF.

The chain employs TRBV3-1 and TRBJ2-7, with D uncertain. In germline, CDR1 is LGHDT, CDR2 YNNKEL (reference sequence). CDR3 length: 14 residues. The V gene lost 4 bases and the J gene lost 2 bases, with 12 bases spanning the gap. CDR3 DNA sequence: TGTGCCAGCAGCCCGACCCAAGCGCCCTACGAGCAGTACGTC. Protein product: CASSPTQAPYEQYV.

The V and J genes are TRBV15 and TRBJ2-2; D unresolved. V lost 0 bases, J lost 1 base, and 12 bases lay in between. From germline, CDR1 is LNHNV and CDR2 YYDKDF (reference sequence). The CDR3 contains 17 residues. This CDR3 is CATSRDIELLNTGELFF. CDR3 DNA: TGTGCCACCAGCAGAGATATCGAACTCCTGAACACCGGGGAGCTGTTTTTT.

This chain connects TRBV20-1 to TRBJ2-4; maybe TRBD1 (6 bases). This CDR3 region has 16 residues. Germline CDR1 is DFQATT and CDR2 is SNEGSKA (reference sequence). The CDR3: CSARGGQGLFGNIQYF. CDR3 bases: TGCAGCGCCCGGGGCGGGCAGGGGTTGTTTGGAAACATTCAGTACTTC.

The chain is built from TRBV5-4 and TRBJ2-3; maybe TRBD2 (7 bases). There are 14 residues in the CDR3. Trimming took 3 bases from V and 4 from J, leaving 12 bases between them. Germline assignment: CDR1 SGHNT and CDR2 YYREEE (reference sequence). The CDR3 spells CASSWVGGPDTQYF. CDR3 sequence (DNA): TGTGCCAGCAGCTGGGTGGGGGGGCCAGATACGCAGTATTTT. Full variable domain (remainder filled in from reference TRBV5-4 and TRBJ2-3): ETGVTQSPTHLIKTRGQQVTLRCSSQSGHNTVSWYQQALGQGPQFIFQYYREEENGRGNFPPRFSGLQFPNYSSELNVNALELDDSALYLCASSWVGGPDTQYFGPGTRLTVL.

The V and J genes are TRBV28 and TRBJ1-2; D is unclear. This CDR3 is 12 amino acids long. Between the trimmed V and J ends, which lost 5 bases and 10 bases, there was a span of 14 bases. Germline CDR1 is MDHEN and CDR2 is SYDVKM. In nucleotides, the CDR3 is TGTGCCAGCAGTCGGACGGTGTTGGACTACACCTTC. Translated, it gives CASSRTVLDYTF.

This clonotype was seen a few times. The chain joins TRBV7-9 to TRBJ1-1; no clear D gene. Germline V gene lookup returns CDR1 SEHNR and CDR2 FQNEAQ (reference sequence). The CDR3 runs to 12 residues. V lost 11 bases and J lost 0, with 10 bases in between. CDR3 protein: CAAGPMNTEAFF. The DNA for the CDR3 is TGTGCCGCGGGCCCTATGAACACTGAAGCTTTCTTT.

This clonotype was observed a few times. J is TRBJ2-1 and V is TRBV28; D call uncertain. V dropped 5 bases and J dropped 6 bases, with 5 bases sitting between them. In germline, CDR1 is MDHEN, CDR2 SYDVKM. The CDR3 covers 11 residues. The DNA of the CDR3 is TGTGCCAGCAGTGGTAGCAATGAGCAGTTCTTC. Translating gives CASSGSNEQFF.

CDR3 loop: CASSQDSTGPFNEQFF. The DNA for the CDR3 is TGCGCCAGCAGCCAAGATTCGACGGGGCCATTCAATGAGCAGTTCTTC. The chain employs TRBV4-1 and TRBJ2-1; D possibly uses TRBD1 or TRBD2 (5 bases each). The CDR3 covers 16 residues. From germline, CDR1 is MGHRA and CDR2 YSYEKL. Trimming removed 0 bases at V and 6 bases at J, with 15 bases between.

The rearrangement uses TRBV14 and TRBJ1-6, with D unresolved. Germline V gene lookup returns CDR1 SGHDN and CDR2 FVKESK. The CDR3 has 16 amino acids. V lost 3 bases and J lost 7, with 16 bases in between. Here the CDR3 DNA reads TGTGCCAGCAGCCACGGCGCACTTCGGTCAAATTCACCCCTCCACTTT. Protein: CASSHGALRSNSPLHF.

The chain couples TRBV6-1 to TRBJ1-2; no reliable D call. Germline V gene lookup returns CDR1 MNHNS and CDR2 SASEGT. The ends were cut back, 6 bases at V and 4 bases at J, with 12 bases in the middle. This CDR3 region has 13 residues. CDR3: CASSRTDTYGYTF. The CDR3 coding sequence is TGTGCCAGCAGCCGCACGGATACCTATGGCTACACCTTC.

The chain recombines TRBV6-6 with TRBJ1-1; a weak D match, TRBD1 (5 bases). The CDR3 contains 15 residues. Germline V gives CDR1 MNHNY, CDR2 SVGAGI (reference sequence). The ends were cut back, 2 bases at V and 1 base at J, with 11 bases in the middle. CDR3: CASSYVNRRNTEAFF. CDR3 sequence (DNA): TGTGCCAGCAGTTACGTGAACAGGCGGAACACTGAAGCTTTCTTT.

This clonotype has just a few counts. The V and J genes are TRBV19 and TRBJ1-1; D is ambiguous. The CDR3 sequence is 14 residues long. The germline gives CDR1 LNHDA, CDR2 SQIVND (reference sequence). V lost 2 bases to trimming and J lost 1 base, with 8 bases between them. The CDR3 loop reads CASSIMGGNTEAFF. DNA for the CDR3: TGTGCCAGTAGTATAATGGGAGGGAACACTGAAGCTTTCTTT.

Note on this clonotype: This may come from a read error, since a much larger clone is one base off. This chain links TRBV7-9 with TRBJ2-2; TRBD2 agrees at 11 bases. Trimming cost V 2 bases and J 8 bases; bases outside gene matches: 10. In germline, CDR1 is SEHNR, CDR2 FQNEAQ (reference sequence). The CDR3 totals 17 residues. Here the CDR3 DNA reads TGTGCCAGCAGCTTATTTGGGGCTAGCGGGGGGAAAGGGGAGCTGTTTTTT. It translates to CASSLFGASGGKGELFF. Full variable domain (rest looked up from reference TRBV7-9 and TRBJ2-2): DTGVSQNPRHKITKRGQNVTFRCDPISEHNRLYWYRQTLGQGPEFLTYFQNEAQLEKSRLLSDRFSAERPKGSFSTLEIQRTEQGDSAMYLCASSLFGASGGKGELFFGEGSRLTVL.

This clonotype was observed a handful of times. The rearrangement links TRBV10-3 to TRBJ2-2; D is unclear. Germline-derived CDR1 and CDR2 are ENHRY and SYGVKD. The CDR3 extends over 12 amino acids. Trimming pared 8 bases from V and 5 bases from J, leaving 9 bases between. CDR3 DNA sequence: TGTGCCATCCAGGCCCCAACCGGGGAGCTGTTTTTT. It yields the protein CAIQAPTGELFF.

The gene calls are TRBV7-9 and TRBJ2-4, with D tentatively TRBD2 (5 bases). This CDR3 comprises 16 residues. The germline V gene encodes CDR1 SEHNR and CDR2 FQNEAQ (reference sequence). Trimming took 5 bases from V and 0 from J, leaving 14 bases between them. CDR3: CASSPRTRLAKNIQYF. Written as DNA, the CDR3 is TGTGCCAGCAGCCCCCGGACTCGTCTAGCCAAAAACATTCAGTACTTC. The complete variable domain, with remaining parts taken from reference TRBV7-9 and TRBJ2-4, reads DTGVSQNPRHKITKRGQNVTFRCDPISEHNRLYWYRQTLGQGPEFLTYFQNEAQLEKSRLLSDRFSAERPKGSFSTLEIQRTEQGDSAMYLCASSPRTRLAKNIQYFGAGTRLSVL.

The V gene is TRBV28, the J gene TRBJ1-1, with D maybe TRBD1 (5 bases). The germline CDR1 and CDR2 sequences are MDHEN and SYDVKM. This CDR3 is 15 amino acids long. The V end was cut by 4 bases, the J end by 0 bases, with 12 bases between. This chain's CDR3 is CASSWGDGMNTEAFF. The CDR3 DNA reads as TGTGCCAGCAGTTGGGGGGACGGTATGAACACTGAAGCTTTCTTT.

This clonotype was seen only a few times. The chain couples TRBV6-2 or TRBV6-3 to TRBJ1-1; TRBD1 agrees at 8 bases. The length of the CDR3 is 13 residues. Trimming cost V 2 bases and J 5 bases; bases outside gene matches: 1. CDR1 and CDR2 from the germline V gene are MNHEY and SVGEGT. This CDR3 reads CASSYNRGTEAFF. For the CDR3, the DNA is TGTGCCAGCAGTTACAACAGGGGGACTGAAGCTTTCTTT.

The J gene is TRBJ2-5, the V gene TRBV4-1, with unresolved D. This CDR3 comprises 17 residues. With 0 bases removed from V and 1 base from J, the gap between germline ends came to 15 bases. From germline, CDR1 is MGHRA and CDR2 YSYEKL. CDR3 in amino acids: CASSQERGRSAQETQYF. Written as DNA, the CDR3 is TGCGCCAGCAGCCAAGAAAGAGGACGGTCGGCCCAAGAGACCCAGTACTTC.

This clonotype turned up a few times. The chain couples TRBV7-9 to TRBJ2-5; maybe TRBD1 (6 bases). CDR1 is SEHNR and CDR2 is FQNEAQ in the germline V gene (reference sequence). V was cut by 4 bases and J by 6 bases, with 15 bases left in between. The CDR3 extends over 14 amino acids. CDR3 nucleotides: TGTGCCAGCAGCTCTACTACAGGGAGCAAGACCCAGTACTTC. Its protein is CASSSTTGSKTQYF.

This clonotype appeared a few times. The rearrangement uses TRBV6-6 and TRBJ1-5; 11 bases map to TRBD1. J was trimmed by 0 bases and V by 3 bases; bases with no gene match: 10. Germline V gene sequence: CDR1 MNHNY, CDR2 SVGAGI (reference sequence). The CDR3 is 19 residues long. The CDR3 loop is CASSYPRDRGLLSNQPQHF. CDR3 bases: TGTGCCAGCAGTTATCCTCGGGACAGGGGGTTACTTAGCAATCAGCCCCAGCATTTT.

The V call is TRBV6-6, the J call TRBJ2-3, with TRBD2 matching over 12 bases. The trim removed 0 bases at V and 4 bases at J, leaving 14 bases unmatched. This CDR3 has 20 residues. Germline CDR1 and CDR2: MNHNY and SVGAGI (reference sequence). Here the CDR3 reads CASSYSASGGALARPDTQYF. DNA for the CDR3: TGTGCCAGCAGTTACTCCGCTAGCGGGGGGGCCCTCGCGAGGCCAGATACGCAGTATTTT.

The rearrangement joins TRBV19 to TRBJ1-4; a possible D gene is TRBD1 (5 bases). V was clipped by 1 base and J by 5 bases, with 14 bases between them. Germline lookup yields CDR1 LNHDA and CDR2 SQIVND (reference sequence). There are 16 residues in the CDR3. The CDR3 reads CASSIAQANMNEKLFF. CDR3 DNA: TGTGCCAGTAGTATAGCACAGGCGAACATGAATGAAAAACTGTTTTTT.

The rearrangement joins TRBV2 to TRBJ2-7, with D unresolved. The germline V gene encodes CDR1 SNHLY and CDR2 FYNNEI. This CDR3 comprises 10 residues. Trimming removed 4 bases at V and 5 bases at J, with 3 bases between. CDR3 in amino acids: CASSGHEQYF. The CDR3, as DNA: TGTGCCAGCAGTGGTCACGAGCAGTACTTC.

This chain connects TRBV27 to TRBJ1-2, with D possibly TRBD1 on 6 matching bases. Germline loops: CDR1 MNHEY, CDR2 SMNVEV (reference sequence). CDR3 length: 13 residues. V was trimmed by 5 bases and J by 4 bases, leaving 11 bases between them. CDR3: CASSQDSIYGYTF. DNA of the CDR3: TGTGCCAGCAGTCAGGACAGTATCTATGGCTACACCTTC.